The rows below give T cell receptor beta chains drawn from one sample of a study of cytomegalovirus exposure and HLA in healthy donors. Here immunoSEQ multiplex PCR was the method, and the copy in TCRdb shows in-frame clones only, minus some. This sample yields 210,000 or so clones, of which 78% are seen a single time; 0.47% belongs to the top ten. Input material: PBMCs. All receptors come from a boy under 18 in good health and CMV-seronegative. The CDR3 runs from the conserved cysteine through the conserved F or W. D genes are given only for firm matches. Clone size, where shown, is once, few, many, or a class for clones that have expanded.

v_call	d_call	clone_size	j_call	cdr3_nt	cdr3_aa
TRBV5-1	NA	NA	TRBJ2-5	TGCGCCAGCAGCCGGGGGAGCGGAGGGGCCCAAGAGACCCAGTACTTC	CASSRGSGGAQETQYF
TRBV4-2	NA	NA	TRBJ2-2	TGTGCCAGCAGCCAAGACGCTTTCAGGAACACCGGGGAGCTGTTTTTT	CASSQDAFRNTGELFF
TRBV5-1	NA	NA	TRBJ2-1	TGCGCCAGCAGCTTGATGGTGGGACTCAATGAGCAGTTCTTC	CASSLMVGLNEQFF
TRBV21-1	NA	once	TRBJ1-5	TGTGCCAGCAGCGGGGGAGGTCAGCCCCAGCATTTT	CASSGGGQPQHF
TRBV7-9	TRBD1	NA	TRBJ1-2	TGTGCCAGCAGCCCACGACAGGGGATCTATGGCTACACCTTC	CASSPRQGIYGYTF
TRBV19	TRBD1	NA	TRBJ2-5	TGTGCCAGTAGTTCAGACAGGGGCCAAGAGACCCAGTACTTC	CASSSDRGQETQYF
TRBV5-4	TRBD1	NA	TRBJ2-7	TGTGCCAGCAGCGCTGGACAGGGGTTCAACGAGCAGTACTTC	CASSAGQGFNEQYF
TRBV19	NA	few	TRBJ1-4	TGTGCCAGTAGGAGAGGGAGCTCTAATGAAAAACTGTTTTTT	CASRRGSSNEKLFF
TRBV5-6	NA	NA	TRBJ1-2	TGTGCCAGCAGCCCCGGGACTGCCAGACTCTATGGCTACACCTTC	CASSPGTARLYGYTF
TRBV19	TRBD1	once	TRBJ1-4	TGTGCCAGTAGTGCCGACAGGGAAGGACTTGAAAAACTGTTTTTT	CASSADREGLEKLFF
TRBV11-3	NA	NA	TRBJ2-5	TGTGCCAGCAGCTTTATTAACACAGAAGAGACCCAGTACTTC	CASSFINTEETQYF
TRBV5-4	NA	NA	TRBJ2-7	TGTGCCAGCAGTTTTGGAGGGATGGCCTACGAGCAGTACTTC	CASSFGGMAYEQYF
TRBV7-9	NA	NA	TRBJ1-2	TGTTCCAGCAGCTTGGGCGGGGAGGGTCAAGTCGATGGCTACACCTTC	CSSSLGGEGQVDGYTF
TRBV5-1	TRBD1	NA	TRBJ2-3	TGCGCCAGCAGCTGGGGACAGGAGGACACAGATACGCAGTATTTT	CASSWGQEDTDTQYF
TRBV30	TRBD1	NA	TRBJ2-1	TGTGCCTGGAGTGTGGACAGGGTTAATGAGCAGTTCTTC	CAWSVDRVNEQFF
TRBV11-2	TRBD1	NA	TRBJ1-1	TGTGCCAGCAGCCAGGGGGGAGGAGGGGCGCGGGCTTTCTTT	CASSQGGGGARAFF
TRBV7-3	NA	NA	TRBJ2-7	TGTGCCAGCAGCTTAAGTCCAGGGAACCAGCAGTACTTC	CASSLSPGNQQYF
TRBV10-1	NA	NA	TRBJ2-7	TGCGCCAGCAGTGGGTCGCACAGGGCAGACGAGCAGTACTTC	CASSGSHRADEQYF
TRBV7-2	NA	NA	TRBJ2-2	TGTGCCAGCAGCTTTAACAGGGTCGGGAACACCGGGGAGCTGTTTTTT	CASSFNRVGNTGELFF
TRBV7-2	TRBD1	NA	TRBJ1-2	TGTGCCAGCAGCTATGGACAGGGTGGCTACACCTTC	CASSYGQGGYTF
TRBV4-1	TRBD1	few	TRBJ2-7	TGCGCCAGCAGCCCAGATTTTCTCGAGACAGGGCACTACGAGCAGTACTTC	CASSPDFLETGHYEQYF
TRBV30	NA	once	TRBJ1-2	TGTGCCTGGAGTGTATCGTATGGCTACACCTTC	CAWSVSYGYTF
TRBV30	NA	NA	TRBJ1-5	TGTGCCTGGAGTAAGGGGGGGATTCAGCCCCAGCATTTT	CAWSKGGIQPQHF
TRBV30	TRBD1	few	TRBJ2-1	TGTGCCGGAAGGGACAGGGGCCACAATGAGCAGTTCTTC	CAGRDRGHNEQFF
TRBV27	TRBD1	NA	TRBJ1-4	TGTGCCAGCAGTTCCCCCCCACGTGGGGACAGGGCAGGAAAACTGTTTTTT	CASSSPPRGDRAGKLFF
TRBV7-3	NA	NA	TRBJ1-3	TGTGCCAGCAGCTTACAAGGTCCCGGAGGGGACACCATATATTTT	CASSLQGPGGDTIYF
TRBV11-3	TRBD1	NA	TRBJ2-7	TGTGCCAGCAGCTTAGAACAGGGGAGCGACGAGCAGTACTTC	CASSLEQGSDEQYF
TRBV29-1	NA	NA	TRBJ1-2	TGCAGCGTTGAGTTTAGATTTTTGAACTATGGCTACACCTTC	CSVEFRFLNYGYTF
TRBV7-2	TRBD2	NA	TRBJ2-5	TGTGCCAGCAGCTTAGCAGCGGGAGAGGAAGAGACCCAGTACTTC	CASSLAAGEEETQYF
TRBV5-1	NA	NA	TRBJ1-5	TGCGCCAGCAGCGAGGGGGGCAATCAGCCCCAGCATTTT	CASSEGGNQPQHF